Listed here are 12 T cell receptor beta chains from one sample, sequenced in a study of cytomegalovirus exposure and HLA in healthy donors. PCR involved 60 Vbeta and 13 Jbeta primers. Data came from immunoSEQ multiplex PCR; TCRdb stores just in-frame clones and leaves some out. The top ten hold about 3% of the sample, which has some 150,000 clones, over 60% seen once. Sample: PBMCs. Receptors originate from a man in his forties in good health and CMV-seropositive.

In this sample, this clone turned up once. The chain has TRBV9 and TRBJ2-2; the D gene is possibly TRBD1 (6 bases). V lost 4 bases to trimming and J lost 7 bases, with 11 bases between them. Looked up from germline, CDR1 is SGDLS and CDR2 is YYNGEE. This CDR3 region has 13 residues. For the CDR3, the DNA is TGTGCCAGCAGCATGAGAGGGGGCGGGGAGCTGTTTTTT. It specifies CASSMRGGGELFF.

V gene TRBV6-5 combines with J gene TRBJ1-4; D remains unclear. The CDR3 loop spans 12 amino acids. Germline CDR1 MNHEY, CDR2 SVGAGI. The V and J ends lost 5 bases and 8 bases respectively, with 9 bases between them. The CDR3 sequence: CASSGGGEKLFF. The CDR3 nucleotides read TGTGCCAGCAGTGGCGGTGGCGAAAAACTGTTTTTT.

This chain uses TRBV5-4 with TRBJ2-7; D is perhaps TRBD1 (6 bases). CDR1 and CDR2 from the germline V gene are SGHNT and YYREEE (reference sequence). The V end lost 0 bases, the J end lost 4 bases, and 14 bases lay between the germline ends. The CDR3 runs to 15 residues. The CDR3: CASSLEQGSRYEQYF. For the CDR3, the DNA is TGTGCCAGCAGCTTGGAACAGGGTAGCCGATACGAGCAGTACTTC.

Here the CDR3 reads CASSSSQETQYF. The CDR3 DNA reads TGCGCCAGCAGCTCCAGCCAAGAGACCCAGTACTTC. The chain combines TRBV5-1 with TRBJ2-5; D unclear. Germline V lookup: CDR1 SGHRS, CDR2 YFSETQ. CDR3 size: 12 residues. The V end was cut by 3 bases, the J end by 1 base, with 4 bases between.

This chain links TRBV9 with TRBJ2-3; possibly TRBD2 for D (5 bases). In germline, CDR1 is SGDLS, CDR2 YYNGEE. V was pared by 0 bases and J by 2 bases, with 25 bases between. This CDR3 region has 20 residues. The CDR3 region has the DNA TGTGCCAGCAGCGTAGCTACTAGTCGCTTTGCCGAGACAACCACAGATACGCAGTATTTT. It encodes CASSVATSRFAETTTDTQYF.

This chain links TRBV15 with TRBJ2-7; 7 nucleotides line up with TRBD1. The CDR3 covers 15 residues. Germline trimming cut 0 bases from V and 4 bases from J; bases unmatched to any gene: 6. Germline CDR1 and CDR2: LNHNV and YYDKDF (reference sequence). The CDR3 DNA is TGTGCCACCAGCAGAGATACAGGGGTAGGGTACGAGCAGTACTTC. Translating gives CATSRDTGVGYEQYF.

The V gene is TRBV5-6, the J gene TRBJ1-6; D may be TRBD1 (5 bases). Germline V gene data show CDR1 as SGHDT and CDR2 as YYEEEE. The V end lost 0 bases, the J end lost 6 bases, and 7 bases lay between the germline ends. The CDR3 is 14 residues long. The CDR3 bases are TGTGCCAGCAGCTTGGCAGGGTCTAATTCACCCCTCCACTTT. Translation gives CASSLAGSNSPLHF.

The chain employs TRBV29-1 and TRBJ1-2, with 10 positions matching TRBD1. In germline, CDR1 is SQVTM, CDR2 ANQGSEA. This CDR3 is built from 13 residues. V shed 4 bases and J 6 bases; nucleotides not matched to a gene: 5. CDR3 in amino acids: CSVGGTGDHGYTF. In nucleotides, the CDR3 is TGCAGCGTTGGGGGGACAGGGGATCATGGCTACACCTTC. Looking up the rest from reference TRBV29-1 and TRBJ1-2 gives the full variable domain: SAVISQKPSRDICQRGTSLTIQCQVDSQVTMMFWYRQQPGQSLTLIATANQGSEATYESGFVIDKFPISRPNLTFSTLTVSNMSPEDSSIYLCSVGGTGDHGYTFGSGTRLTVV.

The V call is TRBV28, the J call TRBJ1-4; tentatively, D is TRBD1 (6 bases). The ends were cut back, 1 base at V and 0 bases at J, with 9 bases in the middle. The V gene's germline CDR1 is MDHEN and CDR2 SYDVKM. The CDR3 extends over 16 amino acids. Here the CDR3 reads CASSLSRTATNEKLFF. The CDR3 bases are TGTGCCAGCAGTTTATCCCGGACAGCAACTAATGAAAAACTGTTTTTT.

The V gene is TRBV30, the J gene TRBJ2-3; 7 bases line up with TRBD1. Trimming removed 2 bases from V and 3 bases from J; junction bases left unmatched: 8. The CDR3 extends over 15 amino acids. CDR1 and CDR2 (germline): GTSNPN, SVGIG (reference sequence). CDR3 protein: CAWSFDRVTTDTQYF. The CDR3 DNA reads TGTGCCTGGAGTTTTGACAGGGTCACGACAGATACGCAGTATTTT.

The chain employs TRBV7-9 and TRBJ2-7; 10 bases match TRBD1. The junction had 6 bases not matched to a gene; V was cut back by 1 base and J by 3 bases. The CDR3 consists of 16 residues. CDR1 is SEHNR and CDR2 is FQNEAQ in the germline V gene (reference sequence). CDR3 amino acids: CASSLGAGQGGYEQYF. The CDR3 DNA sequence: TGTGCCAGCAGCTTAGGAGCAGGACAGGGGGGCTACGAGCAGTACTTC.

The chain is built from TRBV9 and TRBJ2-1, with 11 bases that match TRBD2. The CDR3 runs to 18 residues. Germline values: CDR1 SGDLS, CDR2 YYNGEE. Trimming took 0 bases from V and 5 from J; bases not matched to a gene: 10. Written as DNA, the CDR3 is TGTGCCAGCAGCGTAGATCCTAGCGGGAGGCGGTCGGACAATGAGCAGTTCTTC. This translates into CASSVDPSGRRSDNEQFF.